The 15 T cell receptor beta chains listed next were all sequenced from one sample in a study of Ad26.COV2.S vaccination and SARS-CoV-2 variants (dated by TCRdb to the early 2020s). The library was produced with the immunoSEQ multiplex PCR assay. The source is immuneACCESS, and TCRdb retained only in-frame sequences with V and J called. Part of the clones is not carried over; for the studies checked, unresolved V genes explain less than half of this, and the remainder is unexplained. This sample lists about 680,000 clones; around 89% were detected once. The leading ten clones occupy approximately 1.5% of the sample. Sample treatment or condition, as interpreted from the label and publication: approximately 18 received Ad26.COV2.S at low or high dose, single or two shots; about 5 received placebo; per-sample allocation not given. For vaccine and placebo recipients, the sequenced repertoires came from samples collected on day 63 after the first injection.

This sample comprised peripheral blood, obtained in a trial of Ad26.COV2.S vaccine versus placebo. These receptors all stem from a person aged 18-60 years who received the Ad26.COV2.S COVID-19 vaccine or a placebo.

The chain combines TRBV4-2 with TRBJ1-1, with 9 bases that match TRBD1. Trimming cost V 1 base and J 4 bases; bases outside gene matches: 4. CDR1 is LGHNA, CDR2 YNFKEQ, per germline. This CDR3 is built from 15 residues. The CDR3 sequence is CASSQGDRVGTEAFF. CDR3 nucleotides: TGTGCCAGCAGCCAAGGGGACAGGGTGGGCACTGAAGCTTTCTTT.

The chain carries TRBV11-3 and TRBJ2-2; TRBD2 agrees at 13 bases. Germline lookup yields CDR1 SGHNT and CDR2 YENEEA. The CDR3 spans 16 residues. Losses at the gene ends were 5 bases for V and 6 bases for J; bases not matched to a gene: 6. The CDR3 nucleotides are TGTGCCAGCAGCAATCCGGGACTAGCGGGACCCGGGGAGCTGTTTTTT. This gives the protein CASSNPGLAGPGELFF.

The rearrangement joins TRBV19 to TRBJ2-1, with TRBD2 matching 9 bases. After removal of 3 bases from V and 9 bases from J, the junction contained 9 bases not matched to a gene. The CDR3 consists of 15 residues. CDR1 LNHDA and CDR2 SQIVND come from the germline V gene (reference sequence). The CDR3, as DNA: TGTGCCAGTAGTATTATTAGCGGGAGTTCTTCTGAGCAGTTCTTC. It translates to CASSIISGSSSEQFF.

The V call is TRBV19, the J call TRBJ2-3; D perhaps matches TRBD2 (6 bases). Trimming removed 3 bases at V and 3 bases at J, with 16 bases between. Germline V gives CDR1 LNHDA, CDR2 SQIVND (reference sequence). CDR3 length: 16 amino acids. The CDR3: CASSILKGGLTDTQYF. The CDR3 DNA follows: TGTGCCAGTAGTATTCTGAAGGGAGGCTTGACAGATACGCAGTATTTT.

This clone came up a few times. CDR3 residues: CASSFPGFSNQPQHF. In DNA form, the CDR3 reads TGTGCCAGCAGTTTCCCGGGGTTTAGCAATCAGCCCCAGCATTTT. The chain links TRBV6-6 to TRBJ1-5; D not resolved. Germline assignment: CDR1 MNHNY and CDR2 SVGAGI (reference sequence). Trimming removed 4 bases at V and 0 bases at J, with 10 bases between. The CDR3 runs to 15 residues.

The chain joins TRBV12-3 or TRBV12-4 to TRBJ2-7; no clear D. CDR3 length equals 13 residues. The V and J ends lost 2 bases and 0 bases respectively, with 5 bases between them. In DNA form, the CDR3 reads TGTGCCAGCAGTTTATACGTCTCCTACGAGCAGTACTTC. Translated, it gives CASSLYVSYEQYF.

This sequence joins TRBV7-2 and TRBJ1-3, with TRBD1 matching over 7 bases. CDR3 length equals 18 residues. CDR1 is SGHTA, CDR2 FQGNSA, per germline. V lost 2 bases and J lost 3; bases outside the gene matches: 13. CDR3 nucleotide sequence: TGTGCCAGCAGCTTACGTGACCCGAAGGGGGCGGGTGGAAACACCATATATTTT. This translates into CASSLRDPKGAGGNTIYF.

This chain uses TRBV21-1 with TRBJ1-1. TRBV21-1 is a pseudogene segment. This CDR3 has 15 residues. CDR3 bases: TGTGCCAGCAGCGCCCGCTTAGGTGGGAACACTGAAGCTTTCTTT. Encoded protein: CASSARLGGNTEAFF.

The CDR3 DNA reads TGTGCCAGCAGCTTTATGAGGGTCGTAAATCAGCCCCAGCATTTT. This translates into CASSFMRVVNQPQHF. The genes are TRBV6-5 and TRBJ1-5, with D uncertain. Trimming stripped 6 bases from V and 4 bases from J, with 16 bases between. There are 15 residues in the CDR3. The germline V gene has CDR1 MNHEY and CDR2 SVGAGI.

This clone was observed a few times. The V call is TRBV7-9, the J call TRBJ2-7; 9 nucleotides agree with TRBD2. Germline V gene data show CDR1 as SEHNR and CDR2 as FQNEAQ (reference sequence). The CDR3 is made up of 15 amino acids. J gave up 3 bases and V 5 bases, and 8 bases lay outside the gene matches. CDR3 protein: CASSQGSSGVYEQYF. The CDR3 coding sequence is TGTGCCAGCAGCCAAGGGTCTAGCGGGGTCTACGAGCAGTACTTC.

V is TRBV7-6 and J is TRBJ1-5, with unresolved D. The CDR3 consists of 13 residues. Trimming cost V 5 bases and J 5 bases, with 10 bases left between them. Germline loops: CDR1 SGHVS, CDR2 FNYEAQ. In nucleotides, the CDR3 is TGTGCCAGCAGCGTAAACAGTTATCAGCCCCAGCATTTT. Amino acids: CASSVNSYQPQHF.

The chain employs TRBV9 and TRBJ2-7; no reliable D call. The germline V gene has CDR1 SGDLS and CDR2 YYNGEE. CDR3 length: 15 residues. With 0 bases removed from V and 0 bases from J, the gap between germline ends came to 10 bases. The CDR3 DNA sequence: TGTGCCAGCAGCGTAGAGTCCGCCCCCTCCTACGAGCAGTACTTC. It yields the protein CASSVESAPSYEQYF.

The chain carries TRBV19 and TRBJ1-1; D is uncertain. CDR3 size: 13 residues. V was clipped by 4 bases and J by 1 base, with 7 bases between them. CDR1 and CDR2 (germline): LNHDA, SQIVND (reference sequence). CDR3 in amino acids: CASSTKGNTEAFF. Written as DNA, the CDR3 is TGTGCCAGTAGTACAAAGGGGAACACTGAAGCTTTCTTT.

This chain uses TRBV29-1 with TRBJ1-2, with 7 bases that match TRBD1. CDR1 is SQVTM and CDR2 is ANQGSEA in the germline V gene. The CDR3 extends over 11 amino acids. This chain's CDR3 is CTYRDSYGYTF. The CDR3 region has the DNA TGCACCTACCGGGACAGCTATGGCTACACCTTC.

This clone was seen a few times. The V call is TRBV14, the J call TRBJ1-1, with TRBD1 matching over 10 bases. Germline assignment: CDR1 SGHDN and CDR2 FVKESK. This CDR3 has 14 amino acids. V trimming: 4 bases; J trimming: 3 bases; junction bases outside the gene matches: 2. CDR3 loop: CASSPGQGHTEAFF. In DNA form, the CDR3 reads TGTGCCAGCAGCCCGGGACAGGGGCACACTGAAGCTTTCTTT.